A selection of T cell receptor beta chains follows, all from one sample in a study of blood T cell repertoires in COVID-19. The repertoire was sequenced with immunoSEQ multiplex PCR; TCRdb's copy has only in-frame clones and lacks some. The data contain roughly 160,000 clones, almost 85% of them singletons. Sequenced sample: PBMCs or T cells enriched from blood (not recorded which). These receptors were obtained from a man aged 50-59 years who had recovered from COVID-19. CDR3s include the opening cysteine and the closing phenylalanine or tryptophan. A D gene is named only where the DNA matches it firmly. Clone size is given for some rows only: seen once, a few or many times, or a class if the clone is expanded.

TRBJ1-4	.	TRBV25-1	.	CASSEHGLVANEKLFF	TGTGCCAGCAGTGAACATGGACTGGTAGCTAATGAAAAACTGTTTTTT
TRBJ1-6	.	TRBV7-9	.	CASSPTGQRSPLHF	TGTGCCAGCAGCCCCACGGGTCAGCGGTCACCCCTCCACTTT
TRBJ2-5	.	TRBV6-5	.	CASSYSRLGGETQYF	TGTGCCAGCAGTTACTCGAGACTTGGTGGAGAGACCCAGTACTTC
TRBJ1-2	.	TRBV21-1	.	CASGLDRELLQDGYTF	TGTGCCAGCGGGTTAGACAGGGAATTACTACAGGATGGCTACACCTTC
TRBJ1-3	.	TRBV5-8	.	CASSLSATAGNTIYF	TGTGCCAGCAGCTTGTCAGCGACAGCTGGAAACACCATATATTTT
TRBJ2-3	.	TRBV6-4	.	CASRRDSTDTQYF	TGTGCCAGCAGGCGGGACTCCACAGATACGCAGTATTTT
TRBJ2-3	.	TRBV6-2/TRBV6-3	.	CASSSPAGGRDTQYF	TGTGCCAGCAGTTCACCCGCGGGTGGGAGAGATACGCAGTATTTT
TRBJ2-5	TRBD2	TRBV9	.	CASSLGTSAETQYF	TGTGCCAGCAGCCTGGGGACTAGCGCCGAGACCCAGTACTTC
TRBJ2-5	TRBD2	TRBV10-3	.	CAISRTSGSQETQYF	TGTGCCATCAGTAGGACTAGCGGGAGCCAAGAGACCCAGTACTTC
TRBJ2-7	TRBD1	TRBV19	.	CASSRGQSYEQYF	TGTGCCAGTAGCCGGGGACAGTCCTACGAGCAGTACTTC
TRBJ2-7	TRBD1	TRBV6-5	.	CATGQGIYEQYF	TGTGCCACTGGACAGGGGATCTACGAGCAGTACTTC
TRBJ1-3	TRBD1	TRBV28	.	CASIRQGGSGNTIYF	TGTGCCAGCATTCGACAGGGGGGCTCAGGAAACACCATATATTTT
TRBJ1-6	TRBD1	TRBV4-2	few	CASMEGQGVISPLHF	TGTGCCAGCATGGAGGGACAGGGTGTAATTTCACCCCTCCACTTT
TRBJ2-7	.	TRBV9	.	CASSVEGVPPYEQYF	TGTGCCAGCAGCGTAGAAGGGGTCCCGCCCTACGAGCAGTACTTC
TRBJ1-6	.	TRBV4-1	.	CASSLRQHNSPLHF	TGCGCCAGCAGCCTCAGACAGCATAATTCACCCCTCCACTTT
TRBJ1-4	.	TRBV30	.	CAWRIGVQGVLFF	TGTGCCTGGAGAATCGGAGTCCAAGGGGTACTGTTTTTT
TRBJ2-2	.	TRBV29-1	.	CSVEDPPGGAGELFF	TGCAGCGTTGAAGACCCTCCGGGGGGCGCCGGGGAGCTGTTTTTT
TRBJ1-2	TRBD1	TRBV27	many	CASSRSSTGNYGYTF	TGTGCCAGCAGTCGATCCTCGACAGGGAACTATGGCTACACCTTC
TRBJ1-1	.	TRBV3-1/TRBV3-2	.	CASSPSLKGSTEAFF	TGTGCCAGCAGCCCCAGTTTAAAGGGGTCCACTGAAGCTTTCTTT
TRBJ1-5	TRBD1	TRBV5-1	.	CASSLGDRGGNQPQHF	TGCGCCAGCAGCTTGGGGGACAGGGGCGGCAATCAGCCCCAGCATTTT
TRBJ2-3	TRBD2	TRBV2	.	CATRGGTINTQYF	TGTGCCACCCGTGGGGGGACTATAAATACGCAGTATTTT
TRBJ1-6	TRBD1	TRBV11-2	.	CASSQTGGNSPLHF	TGTGCCAGCAGTCAAACAGGGGGAAATTCACCCCTCCACTTT
TRBJ2-3	.	TRBV2	.	CASVRGSPQADTQYF	TGTGCCAGCGTGCGGGGCTCCCCCCAGGCGGATACGCAGTATTTT
TRBJ2-7	.	TRBV5-1	.	CASSLVVKGKYEQYF	TGCGCCAGCAGCTTGGTCGTGAAGGGGAAGTACGAGCAGTACTTC
TRBJ2-7	.	TRBV30	.	CAWRGDWEQYF	TGTGCCTGGAGAGGGGACTGGGAGCAGTACTTC
TRBJ2-5	TRBD1	TRBV5-4	.	CASSFMTGGVETQYF	TGTGCCAGCAGCTTTATGACAGGGGGCGTGGAGACCCAGTACTTC
TRBJ1-1	.	TRBV19	.	CASSTDQNTEAFF	TGTGCCAGTAGTACAGATCAGAACACTGAAGCTTTCTTT
TRBJ1-1	.	TRBV20-1	.	CSAKGVTEAFF	TGCAGTGCTAAAGGGGTCACTGAAGCTTTCTTT